This T cell receptor (beta chain) was recovered during a study of OX40 agonist ivuxolimab in advanced cancers. Study-level information: The patients' treatment was ivuxolimab, an agonistic anti-OX40 (CD134) antibody.

V was clipped by 5 bases and J by 7 bases, with 15 bases between them. Germline CDR1 reads MNHNY; CDR2 reads SVGAGI (reference sequence). The CDR3 is 14 amino acids. Only in-frame clones appear in the TCRdb table, and some are missing; sequencing was by immunoSEQ multiplex PCR. This sample has 67,000 or so clones, with approximately 90% found just once. The receptor was isolated from an adult with an advanced solid tumor such as melanoma, head and neck, liver or kidney cancer. Sequencing was performed on CD4+ or CD8+ T cells sorted from blood, taken in a trial of the OX40 agonist ivuxolimab. V usage is TRBV6-6 and J usage is TRBJ2-1; D uncertain. CDR3 bases: TGTGCCAGCAGTAACCGGGTCCCCAGAAATGAGCAGTTCTTC. Translating gives CASSNRVPRNEQFF.